The 16 T cell receptor beta chains in this list originate from one sample, sequenced in a study of blood T cell repertoires in COVID-19. Generated by immunoSEQ multiplex PCR, the TCRdb table keeps only in-frame clones and is missing some. The table shows 200,000 to 250,000 clones, with about four fifths occurring only once. Material for sequencing was peripheral blood. The receptor source for this set is a woman in her fifties or sixties with acute or convalescent COVID-19.

This chain joins TRBV12-3 or TRBV12-4 and TRBJ1-2; D is undetermined. The V and J ends lost 6 bases and 5 bases respectively, with 13 bases between them. The CDR3 is 13 residues long. The CDR3 loop reads CASRTSSGYGYTF. The CDR3 nucleotides read TGTGCCAGCAGAACCAGTTCGGGATATGGCTACACCTTC.

V usage is TRBV7-2 and J usage is TRBJ1-1, with a possible D match to TRBD1 (6 bases). This CDR3 has 11 amino acids. CDR1 SGHTA and CDR2 FQGNSA come from the germline V gene. Trimming took off 5 bases at V and 9 bases at J, with 10 bases between the two ends. The CDR3 loop reads CASSTQGKAFF. In nucleotides, the CDR3 is TGTGCCAGCAGCACACAGGGTAAAGCTTTCTTT.

Written as DNA, the CDR3 is TGTGCCACCAGCGGCAGGGAGGGTGGCTACACCTTC. This sequence encodes CATSGREGGYTF. V and J are TRBV15 and TRBJ1-2; D might be TRBD1 (5 bases). This CDR3 has 12 amino acids. V was shortened by 5 bases and J by 7 bases, with 11 bases between the two germline ends. Germline V gives CDR1 LNHNV, CDR2 YYDKDF (reference sequence).

V gene TRBV6-2 or TRBV6-3 combines with J gene TRBJ1-2, with TRBD1 matching over 7 bases. The V gene end was trimmed by 2 bases and the J gene end by 5 bases; junction bases not matched to a gene: 5. The CDR3 has 14 amino acids. Germline V CDR1 and CDR2: MNHEY, SVGEGT. CDR3 bases: TGTGCCAGCAGTTACATGGGACAGACTTATGGCTACACCTTC. It encodes CASSYMGQTYGYTF.

This clone was counted only a few times. This sequence joins TRBV12-2 and TRBJ1-2. TRBV12-2 constitutes a pseudogene. The CDR3 runs 14 residues. The CDR3 region is CASRPHYANYGYTF. CDR3 coding DNA: TGTGCAAGTCGCCCCCACTATGCTAACTATGGCTACACCTTC.

There are a few counts of this clone. V gene TRBV10-3 combines with J gene TRBJ1-6, with a weak D call TRBD1 (5 bases). The CDR3 has 18 residues. The V end was cut by 0 bases, the J end by 3 bases, with 15 bases between. Germline V gene lookup returns CDR1 ENHRY and CDR2 SYGVKD. CDR3 region: CAISESGDSRVYNSPLHF. CDR3 sequence (DNA): TGTGCCATCAGTGAGTCAGGGGACTCGCGAGTCTATAATTCACCCCTCCACTTT.

The V gene is TRBV9, the J gene TRBJ2-1; 8 positions match TRBD2. This CDR3 has 16 amino acids. Losses at the gene ends were 2 bases for V and 1 base for J; bases not matched to a gene: 5. Germline values: CDR1 SGDLS, CDR2 YYNGEE. CDR3 region: CASSVVAGWSYNEQFF. Here the CDR3 DNA reads TGTGCCAGCAGCGTGGTAGCGGGGTGGTCCTACAATGAGCAGTTCTTC.

The chain links TRBV9 to TRBJ2-5; D is ambiguous. The germline gives CDR1 SGDLS, CDR2 YYNGEE. The CDR3 spans 15 residues. Between the trimmed V and J ends, which lost 4 bases and 4 bases, there was a span of 17 bases. DNA of the CDR3: TGTGCCAGCAGCCTACCGACCCCCCTAGGAGAGACCCAGTACTTC. Its translation is CASSLPTPLGETQYF.

Comments on this clone: Other DNA sequences of this sample code for an identical CDR3. This chain joins TRBV19 and TRBJ2-1, with 10 bases that match TRBD2. Trimming cost V 6 bases and J 4 bases; bases outside gene matches: 6. In germline, CDR1 is LNHDA, CDR2 SQIVND (reference sequence). This CDR3 has 15 residues. For the CDR3, the DNA is TGTGCCAGTAGCATCAGCGGGGGGGCTTACAATGAGCAGTTCTTC. This encodes CASSISGGAYNEQFF.

The CDR3 DNA sequence: TGTGCCAGCAGTTTAACGGCAGGGCGCTATGGCTACACCTTC. Amino acid sequence: CASSLTAGRYGYTF. The V gene is TRBV28, the J gene TRBJ1-2; the D gene is possibly TRBD1 (5 bases). This CDR3 spans 14 amino acids. The V gene lost 2 bases and the J gene lost 4 bases, with 11 bases spanning the gap. Germline V gives CDR1 MDHEN, CDR2 SYDVKM.

This chain links TRBV3-1 (or the pseudogene TRBV3-2) with TRBJ1-1, with a possible D match to TRBD1 (5 bases). CDR1 is LGHDT, CDR2 YNNKEL, per germline (reference sequence). V was cut by 1 base and J by 2 bases, with 8 bases left in between. The CDR3 runs to 14 residues. The CDR3 reads CASSQGDFNTEAFF. The CDR3 region has the DNA TGTGCCAGCAGCCAAGGGGACTTCAACACTGAAGCTTTCTTT.

The CDR3 region is CASSAATGGYTF. Here the CDR3 DNA reads TGTGCCAGCAGTGCAGCGACAGGGGGCTACACCTTC. The chain links TRBV25-1 to TRBJ1-2, with TRBD1 matching 7 bases. Germline V CDR1 and CDR2: MGHDK, SYGVNS. The CDR3 covers 12 residues. The V gene end was trimmed by 4 bases and the J gene end by 8 bases; junction bases not matched to a gene: 4.

This clone was seen a single time. The chain is built from TRBV13 and TRBJ1-2; 8 positions match TRBD1. Looked up from germline, CDR1 is PRHDT and CDR2 is FYEKMQ (reference sequence). The CDR3 is 14 amino acids. V lost 5 bases to trimming and J lost 9 bases; unmatched junction nucleotides: 11. CDR3 sequence (DNA): TGTGCCAGCAGCCGCGACGGACAGGGTGTTAGCTACACCTTC. Protein product: CASSRDGQGVSYTF.

J is TRBJ1-5 and V is TRBV19, with TRBD1 identical over 8 bases. V lost 5 bases, J lost 6 bases, and 9 bases stayed unmatched. CDR1 is LNHDA and CDR2 is SQIVND in the germline V gene (reference sequence). This CDR3 is built from 15 residues. CDR3 DNA sequence: TGTGCCAGTAGTTTGAACGGACAGGGCGGTCAGCCCCAGCATTTT. Protein product: CASSLNGQGGQPQHF.

The rearrangement links TRBV6-5 to TRBJ1-6; tentatively, D is TRBD1 (5 bases). Trimming left V 1 base short and J 6 bases short, with 10 bases between. The V gene's germline CDR1 is MNHEY and CDR2 SVGAGI. The CDR3 extends over 15 amino acids. DNA of the CDR3: TGTGCCAGCAGTTACTTAGGGACTATTAATTCACCCCTCCACTTT. Translating it yields CASSYLGTINSPLHF.

The gene calls are TRBV19 and TRBJ1-1; 8 bases line up with TRBD1. CDR3 length: 14 amino acids. V lost 4 bases to trimming and J lost 7 bases; unmatched junction nucleotides: 8. CDR1 is LNHDA, CDR2 SQIVND, per germline (reference sequence). CDR3 nucleotide sequence: TGTGCCAGTAGTAGCTTGACAGGGGAAGTTGAAGCTTTCTTT. Protein: CASSSLTGEVEAFF.